The rows below give T cell receptor beta chains drawn from one sample of a study of blood T cell repertoires in COVID-19. Here immunoSEQ multiplex PCR was the method, and the copy in TCRdb shows in-frame clones only, minus some. The table has 110,000 or so clones, about 85% seen once. Sequences were obtained from peripheral blood. The receptor source for this set is a man over 45 with acute or convalescent COVID-19. Each CDR3 is given with its conserved first and last residue. D genes are given only for firm matches. Expanded clones are given a class, and other clones once, few, many or no size at all.

V gene	CDR3 length	D gene	J gene	clone size	CDR3 DNA	CDR3 protein
TRBV19	12	NA	TRBJ1-3	NA	TGTGCCAGTAGTAGCCTACTGAACACCATATATTTT	CASSSLLNTIYF
TRBV13	15	NA	TRBJ1-2	NA	TGTGCCAGCAGCTTAGGCCGGGGGGACAACTATGGCTACACCTTC	CASSLGRGDNYGYTF
TRBV5-8	14	NA	TRBJ1-4	NA	TGTGCCAGCAACCCCCGGACAACCTTGGAAAAACTGTTTTTT	CASNPRTTLEKLFF
TRBV21-1	17	NA	TRBJ1-4	few	TGTGCCAGCAGCGCCCGGGACAGGGGTCCCTCCTATGAAAAACTGTTTTTT	CASSARDRGPSYEKLFF
TRBV5-1	14	TRBD1	TRBJ1-6	NA	TGCGCCAGCAGCTTAACAGGGGACGAGTCACCCCTCCACTTT	CASSLTGDESPLHF
TRBV19	17	TRBD2	TRBJ2-1	few	TGTGCCAGTAGTATAATCTTAAGCGGGAGGGCGGGCAATGAGCAGTTCTTC	CASSIILSGRAGNEQFF
TRBV2	15	TRBD1	TRBJ2-1	NA	TGTGCCAGCAGCGAGGACAGGACCTCCTACAATGAGCAGTTCTTC	CASSEDRTSYNEQFF
TRBV3-1/TRBV3-2	16	TRBD1	TRBJ2-5	NA	TGTGCCAGCAGTCCTCGGGACAGGGGGCTGAGAGAGACCCAGTACTTC	CASSPRDRGLRETQYF
TRBV7-8	15	TRBD1	TRBJ1-6	NA	TGTGCCAGCAGCTCCCGGGACAGCGATAATTCACCCCTCCACTTT	CASSSRDSDNSPLHF
TRBV5-6	16	TRBD1	TRBJ1-6	NA	TGTGCCAGCAGCTTGGGGCTGGGACAGGGACGATCACCCCTCCACTTT	CASSLGLGQGRSPLHF
TRBV3-1/TRBV3-2	15	TRBD1	TRBJ2-7	NA	TGTGCCAGCAGCCAACCCGGGACAGGGCCCTACGAGCAGTACTTC	CASSQPGTGPYEQYF
TRBV27	13	NA	TRBJ1-5	NA	TGTGCCAGCGGTGTCTATAGCAATCAGCCCCAGCATTTT	CASGVYSNQPQHF
TRBV19	13	TRBD1	TRBJ1-5	NA	TGTGCCAGTAGTGGGACAGGGGGACAGCCCCAGCATTTT	CASSGTGGQPQHF
TRBV19	16	NA	TRBJ1-2	few	NA	CASTSGQLTLGTGYTF
TRBV5-1	13	NA	TRBJ1-1	NA	TGCGCCAGCAAGGGGCAGGGAAACACTGAAGCTTTCTTT	CASKGQGNTEAFF
TRBV30	14	TRBD1	TRBJ2-2	NA	TGTGCCAGTCCGGGACAGCCAAACACCGGGGAGCTGTTTTTT	CASPGQPNTGELFF
TRBV9	15	NA	TRBJ1-1	NA	TGTGCCAGCAGCGTAGAAGCTGATATGAACACTGAAGCTTTCTTT	CASSVEADMNTEAFF
TRBV18	14	TRBD2	TRBJ2-1	NA	TGTGCCAGCTCACCTCTAGCGGGAGTAGAGGAGCAGTTCTTC	CASSPLAGVEEQFF
TRBV7-6	16	NA	TRBJ1-1	NA	TGTGCCAGCAGCTTACCGTCTGGGGGGACTGGCACTGAAGCTTTCTTT	CASSLPSGGTGTEAFF
TRBV5-1	15	TRBD1	TRBJ1-2	NA	TGCGCCAGCAGCTTGGAGGGACAGGGGGAATATGGCTACACCTTC	CASSLEGQGEYGYTF
TRBV9	15	TRBD2	TRBJ2-7	once	TGTGCCAGCAGCGTAGCGGGGGGGCATACCTACGAGCAGTACTTC	CASSVAGGHTYEQYF
TRBV2	15	TRBD1	TRBJ2-5	few	TGTGCCAGCGGGGAACAGGGGATGAAGGAGGAGACCCAGTACTTC	CASGEQGMKEETQYF
TRBV30	13	NA	TRBJ1-2	NA	TGTGCCTGGAGTGCCTTCCCGGACTATGGCTACACCTTC	CAWSAFPDYGYTF
TRBV11-2	13	TRBD1	TRBJ1-2	NA	TGTGCCAGCACAACGACAGGGCTGGATGGCTACACCTTC	CASTTTGLDGYTF
TRBV18	15	NA	TRBJ1-4	few	TGTGCCAGCTCACCACCGGCAGGGTTTCAGGAAAAACTGTTTTTT	CASSPPAGFQEKLFF
TRBV9	17	TRBD1	TRBJ2-1	NA	TGTGCCAGCAGCGCGAACCCCGGGACAGGGAAATACAATGAGCAGTTCTTC	CASSANPGTGKYNEQFF
TRBV29-1	15	TRBD2	TRBJ2-3	once	TGCAGCGTTGAGAGGCTAGCGGGGCACACAGATACGCAGTATTTT	CSVERLAGHTDTQYF
TRBV6-5	14	TRBD1	TRBJ2-7	NA	TGTGCCAGCAGAGACCAGGGACAGTCCTACGAGCAGTACTTC	CASRDQGQSYEQYF
TRBV4-1	15	TRBD1	TRBJ1-1	NA	TGCGCCAGCACCCGAACAGGGGGCTTAAACACTGAAGCTTTCTTT	CASTRTGGLNTEAFF
TRBV11-3	16	TRBD2	TRBJ2-1	NA	TGTGCCAGCAGCCCACCTAGCGGACCCTCCTACAATGAGCAGTTCTTC	CASSPPSGPSYNEQFF
TRBV18	15	TRBD2	TRBJ2-5	NA	TGTGCCAGCTCACCCCTAGCGGGAGCGCCAGAGACCCAGTACTTC	CASSPLAGAPETQYF
TRBV11-2	14	NA	TRBJ1-6	NA	TGTGCCAGCAGCTTTGAACTGGTGAGGTCACCCCTCCACTTT	CASSFELVRSPLHF
TRBV30	14	NA	TRBJ1-5	NA	TGTGCCTGGAGTGTATCCGGGACATTCCAGCCCCAGCATTTT	CAWSVSGTFQPQHF
TRBV7-9	15	NA	TRBJ2-3	NA	TGTGCCAGCAGCGCCTACGGCGGAAGCACAGATACGCAGTATTTT	CASSAYGGSTDTQYF
TRBV14	15	NA	TRBJ1-6	few	TGTGCCAGCAGCCAACTCTCAGGTTATAATTCACCCCTCCACTTT	CASSQLSGYNSPLHF
TRBV5-4	15	NA	TRBJ2-1	NA	TGTGCCAGCAGCTTGGCCGCAGGGTCAAACAATGAGCAGTTCTTC	CASSLAAGSNNEQFF
TRBV6-6	14	NA	TRBJ2-7	once	TGTGCCAGCAGTTACTCTAGCGGAACCTACGAGCAGTACTTC	CASSYSSGTYEQYF
TRBV24-1	17	TRBD1	TRBJ2-1	NA	TGTGCCACCAGTGATTCGGGACAGGGTCATCCAGGCAATGAGCAGTTCTTC	CATSDSGQGHPGNEQFF
TRBV7-7	19	TRBD2	TRBJ2-2	NA	TGTGCTAGCAGCTTAGACGATAGACGTAGCGGGACTAGATCCGGGGAGCTGTTTTTT	CASSLDDRRSGTRSGELFF
TRBV19	15	NA	TRBJ2-1	NA	TGTGCCAGTAGTATTGGTTCTCTTCGGTTCAATGAGCAGTTCTTC	CASSIGSLRFNEQFF
TRBV5-1	15	TRBD1	TRBJ1-5	NA	TGCGCCAGCAGCCCGGGGACAGGTCTAAATCAGCCCCAGCATTTT	CASSPGTGLNQPQHF
TRBV6-5	12	NA	TRBJ2-2	NA	TGTGCCAGCAGATTGTCGGTCGGGGAGCTGTTTTTT	CASRLSVGELFF
TRBV5-5	16	TRBD2	TRBJ2-3	NA	TGTGCCAGCAGCTTGGGACTAGCTGAAGGCACAGATACGCAGTATTTT	CASSLGLAEGTDTQYF
TRBV5-6	14	TRBD1	TRBJ1-1	NA	TGTGCCAGCAGCTACGGGACAGGGGGCACTGAAGCTTTCTTT	CASSYGTGGTEAFF
TRBV5-1	18	TRBD1	TRBJ2-5	NA	TGCGCCAGCAGCTTGGACCTAAGACAGGGGACGATTGGAGAGACCCAGTACTTC	CASSLDLRQGTIGETQYF
TRBV5-1	17	NA	TRBJ2-2	NA	TGCGCCAGCAGCTCCCCGCAGACTAGGCCGAACACCGGGGAGCTGTTTTTT	CASSSPQTRPNTGELFF
TRBV13	15	NA	TRBJ1-6	NA	TGTGCCAGCAGCCCACAGGGACTAGTAAATTCACCCCTCCACTTT	CASSPQGLVNSPLHF
TRBV18	16	TRBD1	TRBJ1-2	NA	TGTGCCAGCTCTACGGGACAGGGCAGCGCTAACTATGGCTACACCTTC	CASSTGQGSANYGYTF
TRBV14	15	NA	TRBJ2-7	NA	TGTGCCAGCAGCCGACCCCAGCGAATCTCCTACGAGCAGTACTTC	CASSRPQRISYEQYF